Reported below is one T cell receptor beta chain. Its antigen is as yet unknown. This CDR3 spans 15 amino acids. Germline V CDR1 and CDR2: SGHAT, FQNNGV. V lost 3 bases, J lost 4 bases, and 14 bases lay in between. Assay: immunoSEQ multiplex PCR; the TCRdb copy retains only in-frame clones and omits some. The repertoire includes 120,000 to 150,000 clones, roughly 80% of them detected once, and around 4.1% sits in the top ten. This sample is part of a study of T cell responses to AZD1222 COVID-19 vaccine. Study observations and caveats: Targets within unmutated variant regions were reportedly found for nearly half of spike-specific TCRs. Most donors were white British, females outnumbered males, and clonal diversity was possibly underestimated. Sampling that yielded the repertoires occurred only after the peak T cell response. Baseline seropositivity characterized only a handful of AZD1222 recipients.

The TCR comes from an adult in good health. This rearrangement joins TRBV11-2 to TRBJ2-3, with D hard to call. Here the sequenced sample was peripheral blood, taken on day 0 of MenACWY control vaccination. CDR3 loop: CASSLIRIGADTQYF. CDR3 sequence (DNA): TGTGCCAGCAGCTTGATCCGGATTGGGGCAGATACGCAGTATTTT. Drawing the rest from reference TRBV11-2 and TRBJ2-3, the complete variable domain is EAGVAQSPRYKIIEKRQSVAFWCNPISGHATLYWYQQILGQGPKLLIQFQNNGVVDDSQLPKDRFSAERLKGVDSTLKIQPAKLEDSAVYLCASSLIRIGADTQYFGPGTRLTVL.